This is a list of T cell receptor beta chains from one sample in a study of long-term antiretroviral therapy in people with HIV. The protocol was immunoSEQ multiplex PCR, while the TCRdb copy is restricted to in-frame clones and leaves out a portion. This sample has about 39,000 clones, with approximately 87% found just once. Sequencing used unsorted PBMCs, obtained 1.2 years after starting antiretroviral therapy. These receptors were taken from a woman between 50 and 59 years old with HIV. Both conserved end residues are part of each CDR3. The order of the fields is clone size, V gene, J gene, D gene, CDR3 DNA, CDR3 protein. D genes are given only for firm matches. Expanded clones are given a class, and other clones once, few, many or no size at all.

.	TRBV6-1	TRBJ1-3	TRBD1	TGTGCCAGCAGTGAATCCCTAGGCAGGGGGTCTGGAAACACCATATATTTT	CASSESLGRGSGNTIYF
.	TRBV27	TRBJ1-2	.	TGTGCCAGCAGTTTAAACGGATATTATGGCTACACCTTC	CASSLNGYYGYTF
once	TRBV2	TRBJ2-6	.	TGTGCCAGCGTTTGGAGCTCTGGGGCCAACGTCCTGACTTTC	CASVWSSGANVLTF
.	TRBV7-9	TRBJ2-2	.	TGTGCCAGCAGCTTTTCCGAGGAGCTGTTTTTT	CASSFSEELFF
.	TRBV6-5	TRBJ1-5	TRBD1	TGTGCCAGCAGTAGGCTCGGGACAGGGCACCAGCCCCAGCATTTT	CASSRLGTGHQPQHF
.	TRBV7-8	TRBJ1-6	TRBD1	TGTGCCAGCAGCCGAGGGACAGGGTATAATTCACCCCTCCACTTT	CASSRGTGYNSPLHF
.	TRBV4-1	TRBJ2-7	.	TGCGCCAGCAGCCAAGAGGAGGGCTACGAGCAGTACTTC	CASSQEEGYEQYF
once	TRBV7-6	TRBJ2-7	.	TGTGCCAGCAGCTTAGATACAGGCTCCGGGGAGCAGTACTTC	CASSLDTGSGEQYF
.	TRBV30	TRBJ1-2	TRBD1	TGTGCCTGGAGTGTACTGACAGGGAGGGCCTTCTACACCTTC	CAWSVLTGRAFYTF
.	TRBV5-4	TRBJ2-7	TRBD1	TGTGCCAGCAGCCGGGACAGGGTTTACGAGCAGTACTTC	CASSRDRVYEQYF
.	TRBV19	TRBJ1-2	.	TGTGCCAGTAGTATTAGACAGGCCAATTCCCGCTATGGCTACACCTTC	CASSIRQANSRYGYTF
.	TRBV5-4	TRBJ2-1	.	TGTGCCAGCAGCTTGGAACCGGGGTGGTCGGATGAGCAGTTCTTC	CASSLEPGWSDEQFF
.	TRBV19	TRBJ1-1	TRBD1	TGTGCCAGTAGTATAGGTGACAGGGGCGGCACTGAAGCTTTCTTT	CASSIGDRGGTEAFF
.	TRBV7-6	TRBJ2-1	TRBD1	TGTGCCAGCAGCTTTAGATTCGGGACAGGGAACAACAATGAGCAGTTCTTC	CASSFRFGTGNNNEQFF
.	TRBV6-5	TRBJ1-1	.	TGTGCCAGCAGTTCTCACCCCCCCGTGGACACTGAAGCTTTCTTT	CASSSHPPVDTEAFF
.	TRBV9	TRBJ2-7	.	TGTGCCAGCAGCGCCTGGGATGGGGGGGCGAGGTCAGGCGAGCAGTACTTC	CASSAWDGGARSGEQYF
.	TRBV2	TRBJ1-5	.	TGTGCCAGCAGTGATCGGGGGTTCCCTCAGCCCCAGCATTTT	CASSDRGFPQPQHF
.	TRBV10-3	TRBJ2-5	.	TGTGCCATCAGTGATCCAGGGGCGCGAACCCAAGAGACCCAGTACTTC	CAISDPGARTQETQYF
once	TRBV4-1	TRBJ2-3	.	TGCGCCAGCAGCCACCCCTCAGGGGGGCGGGGGGCCTCGCCGAAGACGCAGTATTTT	CASSHPSGGRGASPKTQYF
.	TRBV6-4	TRBJ2-3	.	TGTGCCAGCAGTGCTATTTGGGGTACAGATACGCAGTATTTT	CASSAIWGTDTQYF
.	TRBV27	TRBJ2-7	.	TGTGCCAGCAGTTTATCGCTGTCAACTTCCTACGAGCAGTACTTC	CASSLSLSTSYEQYF
.	TRBV5-1	TRBJ2-7	.	TGCGCCAGCAGCCAGAGGGGTCTAGGCTACGAGCAGTACTTC	CASSQRGLGYEQYF
.	TRBV7-2	TRBJ1-2	TRBD1	TGTGCCAGCAGCTTACGGGGACAGGGGGCGAAAGCCTATGGCTACACCTTC	CASSLRGQGAKAYGYTF
.	TRBV7-2	TRBJ2-7	.	TGTGCCAGCAGCTCCGGCCGAAGCTCCTACGAGCAGTACTTC	CASSSGRSSYEQYF
once	TRBV5-6	TRBJ2-3	.	TGTGCCAGCAGCTTTGGGCTGGAAAGCACAGATACGCAGTATTTT	CASSFGLESTDTQYF
.	TRBV27	TRBJ1-6	TRBD1	TGTGCCAGCAGTTTATCATGGGACAGGGGTGCACCCCTCCACTTT	CASSLSWDRGAPLHF
.	TRBV7-3	TRBJ2-2	.	TGTGCCAGCAGCTCGGGGGCAAACACCGGGGAGCTGTTTTTT	CASSSGANTGELFF
.	TRBV5-5	TRBJ2-1	TRBD2	TGTGCCAGCAGCTTGGGACTAGCAGGGCACAATGAGCAGTTCTTC	CASSLGLAGHNEQFF
.	TRBV19	TRBJ2-2	.	TGTGCCAGTAGGCCACAGGGAGGCGCCGGGGAGCTGTTTTTT	CASRPQGGAGELFF
.	TRBV19	TRBJ1-2	TRBD1	TGTGCCAGTAGTCCGACAGGGGAAGGGTATGGCTACACCTTC	CASSPTGEGYGYTF
.	TRBV10-2	TRBJ2-5	.	TGCGCCAGCAGTGAGGCGATTCAAGAGACCCAGTACTTC	CASSEAIQETQYF
.	TRBV7-2	TRBJ2-3	TRBD2	TGTGCCAGCAGCTTCCCGAGACGGGGGGTGGATACGCAGTATTTT	CASSFPRRGVDTQYF
.	TRBV14	TRBJ2-5	TRBD2	TGTGCCAGCAGCCCCTCGAGGGGAGCGGGGGGCCAAGAGACCCAGTACTTC	CASSPSRGAGGQETQYF
.	TRBV25-1	TRBJ1-5	TRBD1	TGTGCCAGCAGTGAAGCGGACAGGGATCGCAATCAGCCCCAGCATTTT	CASSEADRDRNQPQHF
once	TRBV10-3	TRBJ2-7	.	TGTGCCATCAGCGGACCAGGGGTTGGCGAGCAGTACTTC	CAISGPGVGEQYF
.	TRBV29-1	TRBJ1-2	.	TGCAGCGTTGAAGATGTGACAGGCTATGGCTACACCTTC	CSVEDVTGYGYTF
.	TRBV6-5	TRBJ1-6	.	TGTGCCAGCAGTTCGGTTGGCTCACCCCTCCACTTT	CASSSVGSPLHF
.	TRBV18	TRBJ2-3	.	TGTGCCAGCTCACCTTCGGACACAAATACGCAGTATTTT	CASSPSDTNTQYF
.	TRBV5-1	TRBJ1-3	.	TGCGCCAGCAGCTTGGCCGGCCTGGGGGGAAACACCATATATTTT	CASSLAGLGGNTIYF
.	TRBV7-9	TRBJ1-4	.	TGTGCCAGCAGCTTAAGTCGCAGTAATGAAAAACTGTTTTTT	CASSLSRSNEKLFF
once	TRBV27	TRBJ1-2	.	TGTGCCAGCAGTCATGGGACGAATGGCTACACCTTC	CASSHGTNGYTF